This TCR beta chain was documented in a study of identical twins. Only a few counts were recorded for this clonotype. The antigen is unknown. V lost 0 bases and J lost 4, with 10 bases in between. From germline, CDR1 is KGHDR and CDR2 SFDVKD. The CDR3 spans 15 residues. TCRdb called the 5' RACE reads again in MiXCR, with one record for every CDR3 protein. The sample lists around 280,000 distinct CDR3 sequences; more than 6.5% were seen once. General study points: Alpha sequences out of frame and shared by twins had excess low generation probability.

A further study also used this sample, focusing on yellow fever vaccine responses in identical twins. From that study: Each twin's T cell response to the vaccine was reported to look partly convergent and partly personalized.

V usage is TRBV24-1 and J usage is TRBJ2-3; D gene unclear. The TCR comes from a young woman in good health. The specimen was memory (CD45RO+) T cells sorted from blood. The CDR3 loop reads CATSDLATGADTQYF. In DNA form, the CDR3 reads TGTGCCACCAGTGATTTGGCCACTGGGGCAGATACGCAGTATTTT.